This TCR beta chain was retrieved from a study of blood T cell repertoires in COVID-19. Turning to the study itself: The origin of the acute and convalescent COVID-19 samples was the United States, Italy and Spain. T cells, B-cell-depleted T cells, or PBMCs provided the cDNA or gDNA that served as material.

In the study's own analysis: It was from reference gene primer amplification that nucleated cell counts were estimated. The table came from immunoSEQ multiplex PCR; TCRdb's copy has only in-frame clones and leaves some out. That table gives V, J and clone size, and the DNA gave D and trimming. The table has some 62,000 clones, approximately 79% seen once. This clonotype originated in a woman older than 75 with active or convalescent COVID-19. Sample: peripheral blood.

The CDR3 loop reads CASSLLAGGRDTQYF. The DNA for the CDR3 is TGTGCCAGCAGCTTACTAGCGGGGGGTCGGGATACGCAGTATTTT. This chain uses TRBV11-2 with TRBJ2-3; 11 bases are a match to TRBD2. This CDR3 has 15 residues. V lost 2 bases and J lost 6; bases outside the gene matches: 4. Germline lookup yields CDR1 SGHAT and CDR2 FQNNGV.